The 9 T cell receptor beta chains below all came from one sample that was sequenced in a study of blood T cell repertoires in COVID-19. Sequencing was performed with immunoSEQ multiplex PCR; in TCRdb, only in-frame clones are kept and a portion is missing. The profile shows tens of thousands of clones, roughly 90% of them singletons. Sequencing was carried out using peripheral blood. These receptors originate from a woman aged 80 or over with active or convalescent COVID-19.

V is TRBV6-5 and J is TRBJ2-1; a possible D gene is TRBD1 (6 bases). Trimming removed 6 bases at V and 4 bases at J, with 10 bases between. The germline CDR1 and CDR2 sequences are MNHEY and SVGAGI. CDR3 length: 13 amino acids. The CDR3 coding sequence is TGTGCCAGCAGACCTGACAGGTACAATGAGCAGTTCTTC. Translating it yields CASRPDRYNEQFF.

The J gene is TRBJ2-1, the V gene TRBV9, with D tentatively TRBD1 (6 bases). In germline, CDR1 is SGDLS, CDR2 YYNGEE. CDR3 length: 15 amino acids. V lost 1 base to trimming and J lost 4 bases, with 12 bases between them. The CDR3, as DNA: TGTGCCAGCAGCGTACAGGGGACGGGATACAATGAGCAGTTCTTC. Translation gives CASSVQGTGYNEQFF.

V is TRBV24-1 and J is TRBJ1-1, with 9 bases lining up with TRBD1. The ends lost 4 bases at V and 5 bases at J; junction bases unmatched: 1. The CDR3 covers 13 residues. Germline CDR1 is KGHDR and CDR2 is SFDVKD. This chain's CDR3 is CATSETGGTEAFF. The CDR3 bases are TGTGCCACCAGTGAGACAGGGGGGACTGAAGCTTTCTTT.

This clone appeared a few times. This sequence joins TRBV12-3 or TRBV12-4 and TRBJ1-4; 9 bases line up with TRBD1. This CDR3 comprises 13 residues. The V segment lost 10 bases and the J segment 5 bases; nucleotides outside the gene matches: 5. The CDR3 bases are TGTGCCACCAAACAGGGGGCGAATGAAAAACTGTTTTTT. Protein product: CATKQGANEKLFF.

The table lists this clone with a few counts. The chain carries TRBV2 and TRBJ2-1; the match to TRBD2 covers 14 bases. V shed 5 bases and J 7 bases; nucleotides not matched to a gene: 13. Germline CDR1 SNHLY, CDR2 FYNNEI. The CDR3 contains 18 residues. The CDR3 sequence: CASSKPGLAGEARNEQFF. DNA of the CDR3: TGTGCCAGCAGTAAACCGGGACTAGCGGGAGAAGCTAGGAATGAGCAGTTCTTC. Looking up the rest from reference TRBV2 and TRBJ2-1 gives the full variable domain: EPEVTQTPSHQVTQMGQEVILRCVPISNHLYFYWYRQILGQKVEFLVSFYNNEISEKSEIFDDQFSVERPDGSNFTLKIRSTKLEDSAMYFCASSKPGLAGEARNEQFFGPGTRLTVL.

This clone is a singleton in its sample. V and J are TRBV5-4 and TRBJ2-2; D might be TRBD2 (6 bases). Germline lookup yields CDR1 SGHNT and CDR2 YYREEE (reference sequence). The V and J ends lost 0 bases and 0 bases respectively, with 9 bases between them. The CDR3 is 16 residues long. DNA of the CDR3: TGTGCCAGCAGCTTGGCCCGGGGGTCGAACACCGGGGAGCTGTTTTTT. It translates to CASSLARGSNTGELFF. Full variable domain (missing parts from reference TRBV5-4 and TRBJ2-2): ETGVTQSPTHLIKTRGQQVTLRCSSQSGHNTVSWYQQALGQGPQFIFQYYREEENGRGNFPPRFSGLQFPNYSSELNVNALELDDSALYLCASSLARGSNTGELFFGEGSRLTVL.

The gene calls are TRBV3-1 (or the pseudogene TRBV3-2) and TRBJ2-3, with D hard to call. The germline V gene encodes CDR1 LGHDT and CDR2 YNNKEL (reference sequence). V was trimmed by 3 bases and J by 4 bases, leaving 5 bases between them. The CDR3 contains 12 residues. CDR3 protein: CASSHLADTQYF. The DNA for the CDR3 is TGTGCCAGCAGCCATCTAGCAGATACGCAGTATTTT.

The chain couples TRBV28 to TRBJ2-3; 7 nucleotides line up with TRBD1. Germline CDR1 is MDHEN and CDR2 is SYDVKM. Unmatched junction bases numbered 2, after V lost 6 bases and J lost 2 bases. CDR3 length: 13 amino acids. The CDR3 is CASRGTATDTQYF. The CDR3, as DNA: TGTGCCAGCAGGGGGACAGCCACAGATACGCAGTATTTT.

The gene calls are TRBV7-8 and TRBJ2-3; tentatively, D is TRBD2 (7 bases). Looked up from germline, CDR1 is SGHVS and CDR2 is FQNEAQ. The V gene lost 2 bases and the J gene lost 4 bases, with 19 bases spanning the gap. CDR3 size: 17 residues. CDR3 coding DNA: TGTGCCAGCAGCTTACCCCTCGCGGGGGCGGGCCCAGATACGCAGTATTTT. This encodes CASSLPLAGAGPDTQYF. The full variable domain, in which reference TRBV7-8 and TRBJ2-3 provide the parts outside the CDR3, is GAGVSQSPRYKVAKRGQDVALRCDPISGHVSLFWYQQALGQGPEFLTYFQNEAQLDKSGLPSDRFFAERPEGSVSTLKIQRTQQEDSAVYLCASSLPLAGAGPDTQYFGPGTRLTVL.